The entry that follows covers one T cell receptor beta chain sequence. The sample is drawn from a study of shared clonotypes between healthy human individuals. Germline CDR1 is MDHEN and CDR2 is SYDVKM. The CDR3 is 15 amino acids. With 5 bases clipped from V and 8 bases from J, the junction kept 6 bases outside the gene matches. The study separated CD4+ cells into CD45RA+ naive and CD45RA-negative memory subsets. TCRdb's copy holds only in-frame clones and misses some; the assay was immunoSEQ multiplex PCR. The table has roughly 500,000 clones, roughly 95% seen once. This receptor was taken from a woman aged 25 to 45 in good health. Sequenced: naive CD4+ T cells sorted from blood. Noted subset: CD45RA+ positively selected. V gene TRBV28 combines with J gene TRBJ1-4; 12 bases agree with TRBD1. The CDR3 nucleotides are TGTGCCAGCAGTGCACCGGGACAGGGGGCGGAAAAACTGTTTTTT. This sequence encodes CASSAPGQGAEKLFF.